The 7 T cell receptor beta chains reported below all come from one sample, sequenced in a study of beta chain features in type 1 diabetes. General observations from the study: People with Type 1 diabetes carried modestly yet significantly shorter TCRB CDR3s in all four CD4+ subsets.

Their antigens remain unidentified. Expressed TCRB transcripts were sequenced, since all the RNA that had been isolated was reverse transcribed. The repertoire was sequenced with immunoSEQ multiplex PCR; TCRdb's copy has only in-frame clones and lacks some. The sample has about 710,000 clones; 11% to 15% are singletons. The sequencing input was naive CD4+ T cells from blood. These receptors originate from a man aged 18 to 30 with type 1 diabetes.

This chain links TRBV11-2 with TRBJ2-2; D gene uncertain. Germline V gives CDR1 SGHAT, CDR2 FQNNGV. This CDR3 spans 12 amino acids. V was pared by 5 bases and J by 8 bases, with 9 bases between. The CDR3 loop reads CASSRVKGELFF. CDR3 in DNA: TGTGCCAGCAGCCGCGTTAAGGGGGAGCTGTTTTTT.

The chain recombines TRBV10-3 with TRBJ2-1, with 12 bases aligning to TRBD2. CDR3 length: 13 residues. Germline CDR1 and CDR2: ENHRY and SYGVKD. Trimming removed 10 bases from V and 8 bases from J; junction bases left unmatched: 6. CDR3 sequence: CATLAGGPDEQFF. The DNA of the CDR3 is TGTGCCACTCTAGCGGGAGGGCCGGATGAGCAGTTCTTC.

This clone was seen only a few times. The chain employs TRBV4-2 and TRBJ2-1; D unclear. Per the germline V gene, CDR1 is LGHNA and CDR2 is YNFKEQ. There are 14 residues in the CDR3. V was pared by 0 bases and J by 9 bases, with 12 bases between. CDR3 loop: CASSQDPLVSEQFF. CDR3 bases: TGTGCCAGCAGCCAAGATCCTCTAGTAAGTGAGCAGTTCTTC.

The V gene is TRBV5-4, the J gene TRBJ2-4, with D maybe TRBD2 (5 bases). Looked up from germline, CDR1 is SGHNT and CDR2 is YYREEE (reference sequence). The CDR3 is 16 residues long. Trimming shortened V by 1 base and J by 0 bases, and 11 bases separated the two germline ends. As DNA, the CDR3 is TGTGCCAGCAGCTTGAACCGAGGGATAGCCAAAAACATTCAGTACTTC. It translates to CASSLNRGIAKNIQYF.

This clone showed up just a few times. The chain is built from TRBV6-4 and TRBJ2-1; TRBD1 might be the D (7 bases). This CDR3 is 15 amino acids long. V shed 7 bases and J shed 9 bases, with 22 bases lying between them. Germline CDR1 is MRHNA and CDR2 is SNTAGT. CDR3 nucleotide sequence: TGTGCCAGCAACCCGACCGGACAGGAGGGTGTTGAGCAGTTCTTC. Its translation: CASNPTGQEGVEQFF.

The V call is TRBV6-6, the J call TRBJ1-2; no reliable D call. Deletions cut 7 bases from V and 3 bases from J, with 9 bases between. Germline V gene lookup returns CDR1 MNHNY and CDR2 SVGAGI (reference sequence). The CDR3 totals 12 residues. This CDR3 is CASTRIDYGYTF. CDR3 nucleotide sequence: TGTGCCAGCACTCGGATTGACTATGGCTACACCTTC.

Written as DNA, the CDR3 is TGTGCCAGCAAGGAGCTTACAAACACCGGGGAGCTGTTTTTT. Translating gives CASKELTNTGELFF. The V call is TRBV2, the J call TRBJ2-2, with D hard to call. The V gene's germline CDR1 is SNHLY and CDR2 FYNNEI. The CDR3 is 14 residues long. Deletions cut 7 bases from V and 2 bases from J, with 11 bases between.